This TCR beta chain originates from a study of T cells of healthy individuals. This clonotype was found many times. Via MiXCR, TCRdb re-called the 5' RACE reads, giving one row per CDR3 protein. The data show tens of thousands of distinct CDR3 sequences, 15% to 20% seen once. Trimming pared 7 bases from V and 3 bases from J, leaving 10 bases between. The germline CDR1 and CDR2 sequences are SGHRS and YFSETQ. This CDR3 has 12 amino acids. The chain links TRBV5-1 to TRBJ2-5; D not certain. The receptor comes from a human donor in good health. For the CDR3, the DNA is TGCGCCAGCGGCGAGAGTGAAGAGACCCAGTACTTC. Its protein is CASGESEETQYF.